Shown below are 14 T cell receptor beta chains from a single sample sequenced in a study of identical twins. A single record per CDR3 protein comes from TCRdb applying MiXCR to the 5' RACE reads. This sample has over 200,000 distinct CDR3 sequences, with 8% to 11% found just once. The source material was memory T cells sorted from blood. The source is a man aged 50 or older in good health.

The J gene is TRBJ1-5, the V gene TRBV29-1, with D perhaps TRBD1 (5 bases). Germline assignment: CDR1 SQVTM and CDR2 ANQGSEA. This CDR3 comprises 13 residues. Trimming shortened V by 6 bases and J by 5 bases, and 14 bases separated the two germline ends. The CDR3: CSVSGTLDQPQHF. The CDR3, as DNA: TGCAGCGTCTCAGGGACCCTGGATCAGCCCCAGCATTTT.

This clonotype was picked up a small number of times. The germline gene is not matched at one end of the junction; a read error may be the cause. The chain carries TRBV6-1 and TRBJ2-3, with TRBD2 matching 14 bases. Germline-derived CDR1 and CDR2 are MNHNS and SASEGT. This CDR3 region has 12 residues. The CDR3 loop reads CASSDGLAGGAF. The DNA for the CDR3 is TGTGCCAGCAGTGACGGACTAGCGGGGGGAGCCTTT.

This clonotype came up many times. The chain joins TRBV12-3 or TRBV12-4 to TRBJ2-2; D unclear. The CDR3 spans 13 residues. The V end lost 3 bases, the J end lost 7 bases, and 9 bases lay between the germline ends. The CDR3, as DNA: TGTGCCAGCAGTTTTGGGGTCGACGGGGAGCTGTTTTTT. This sequence encodes CASSFGVDGELFF.

This clonotype appeared a few times. The genes are TRBV10-3 and TRBJ2-3; TRBD2 matches 10 bases. The CDR3 is 16 amino acids. From germline, CDR1 is ENHRY and CDR2 SYGVKD. Germline trimming cut 4 bases from V and 5 bases from J; bases unmatched to any gene: 9. The CDR3 DNA follows: TGTGCCATCAGTGGCCCAGCGGGAGGGCCTGAAGATACGCAGTATTTT. Amino acids: CAISGPAGGPEDTQYF.

This clonotype occurred a few times. This chain uses TRBV9 with TRBJ2-5; 8 bases are a match to TRBD2. The V and J ends lost 0 bases and 7 bases, in that order; junction bases with no gene match: 11. The germline CDR1 and CDR2 sequences are SGDLS and YYNGEE. The CDR3 is 16 amino acids. The CDR3 DNA sequence: TGTGCCAGCAGCGTAGGGGCTAGCGGGCCACTCTCGACCCAGTACTTC. This sequence encodes CASSVGASGPLSTQYF.

This clonotype was seen ten or more times. This chain joins TRBV5-1 and TRBJ2-5; a weak D match, TRBD1 (6 bases). CDR3 size: 15 residues. Between the trimmed V and J ends, which lost 4 bases and 4 bases, there was a span of 17 bases. Germline CDR1 reads SGHRS; CDR2 reads YFSETQ. The CDR3 reads CASSGTTGTAETQYF. CDR3 sequence (DNA): TGCGCCAGCAGCGGAACAACAGGGACCGCAGAGACCCAGTACTTC.

This clonotype was picked up many times. This CDR3 is CASKLSGGTGELFF. The CDR3 nucleotides read TGCGCCAGCAAATTATCGGGAGGGACCGGGGAGCTGTTTTTT. The rearrangement joins TRBV5-1 to TRBJ2-2; 8 nucleotides match TRBD2. This CDR3 spans 14 amino acids. Germline loops: CDR1 SGHRS, CDR2 YFSETQ. Trimming at V came to 6 bases and at J to 5 bases, leaving 6 bases not matched to a gene. Together with reference TRBV5-1 and TRBJ2-2, the CDR3 gives the full variable domain: KAGVTQTPRYLIKTRGQQVTLSCSPISGHRSVSWYQQTPGQGLQFLFEYFSETQRNKGNFPGRFSGRQFSNSRSEMNVSTLELGDSALYLCASKLSGGTGELFFGEGSRLTVL.

This clonotype was detected ten times or more. The CDR3 nucleotides are TGCGCCAGCAGCCAAGGACACCTCTCTGGGGCCAACGTCCTGACTTTC. Translation: CASSQGHLSGANVLTF. This chain links TRBV4-3 with TRBJ2-6; D gene unclear. Germline V lookup: CDR1 LGHNA, CDR2 YSLEER. Trimming took 1 base from V and 0 from J, leaving 7 bases between them. The CDR3 has 16 amino acids.

CDR3 DNA: TGTGCCAGCAGCCCGGCTGGGGGGACCTATGGCTACACCTTC. Amino acids: CASSPAGGTYGYTF. The chain carries TRBV5-6 and TRBJ1-2, with D perhaps TRBD1 (5 bases). Germline CDR1 SGHDT, CDR2 YYEEEE. CDR3 length: 14 residues. Between the trimmed V and J ends, which lost 4 bases and 4 bases, there was a span of 14 bases.

V gene TRBV6-1 combines with J gene TRBJ1-1; the match to TRBD1 covers 8 bases. Germline CDR1 MNHNS, CDR2 SASEGT. J gave up 4 bases and V 7 bases, and 8 bases lay outside the gene matches. This CDR3 is 14 amino acids long. CDR3 DNA sequence: TGTGCCAGCAAAGGGGACGGGACAGGCACTGAAGCTTTCTTT. Translated, it gives CASKGDGTGTEAFF.

This clonotype showed up just a few times. CDR3 in DNA: TGTGCCAGCAGCTTATCGGGGACTCAACTTAAAGAGACCCAGTACTTC. It is translated as CASSLSGTQLKETQYF. V and J are TRBV7-8 and TRBJ2-5, with D tentatively TRBD2 (6 bases). CDR3 length equals 16 residues. The ends were cut back, 2 bases at V and 3 bases at J, with 16 bases in the middle. Germline values: CDR1 SGHVS, CDR2 FQNEAQ.

This chain links TRBV5-1 with TRBJ2-7; no reliable D call. Germline V gives CDR1 SGHRS, CDR2 YFSETQ. V dropped 4 bases and J dropped 2 bases, with 13 bases sitting between them. The CDR3 loop spans 14 amino acids. Here the CDR3 DNA reads TGCGCCAGCAGCCCCCAGCAGGTTCCCTACGAGCAGTACTTC. It specifies CASSPQQVPYEQYF.

This chain connects TRBV12-3 or TRBV12-4 to TRBJ2-7; 7 bases are a match to TRBD1. The CDR3 totals 16 residues. Losses at the gene ends were 4 bases for V and 2 bases for J; bases not matched to a gene: 11. CDR3 sequence reads: CASSYTGQPWTYEQYF. The DNA for the CDR3 is TGTGCCAGCAGTTACACGGGACAGCCCTGGACCTACGAGCAGTACTTC.

This clonotype was found many times. The chain joins TRBV5-1 to TRBJ2-1, with 10 nucleotides matching TRBD2. The V and J ends lost 2 bases and 8 bases, in that order; junction bases with no gene match: 10. Germline V gene sequence: CDR1 SGHRS, CDR2 YFSETQ. CDR3 size: 16 residues. The CDR3 DNA is TGCGCCAGCAGCTTTTCATCCAGCGGGAGGGCAGATGAGCAGTTCTTC. This gives the protein CASSFSSSGRADEQFF.